These T cell receptor beta chains were read from a single sample in a study of radiation and T cells in renal cell carcinoma. This table comes from immunoSEQ multiplex PCR, and its TCRdb copy is limited to in-frame clones, with some not included. Of approximately 79,000 clones listed, about 80% are singletons. Sequenced material: blood, taken from a patient whose treatment included radiotherapy and nephrectomy. The receptors were sampled from a man in his sixties with renal cell carcinoma. CDR3s include the opening cysteine and the closing phenylalanine or tryptophan. Each record gives: clone size, V gene, D gene, J gene, CDR3 protein, CDR3 DNA. D genes are given only for firm matches. Clone size is given for some rows only: seen once, a few or many times, or a class if the clone is expanded.

.	TRBV14	TRBD2	TRBJ2-7	CASSHGGLAGYYEQYF	TGTGCCAGCAGCCACGGAGGACTAGCGGGATACTACGAGCAGTACTTC
.	TRBV4-1	TRBD2	TRBJ2-3	CASSRGLATDTQYF	TGCGCCAGCAGCCGCGGACTAGCCACAGATACGCAGTATTTT
.	TRBV7-2	TRBD1	TRBJ2-1	CASSRDRGSYNEQFF	TGTGCCAGCAGCAGGGACAGGGGCTCCTACAATGAGCAGTTCTTC
many	TRBV7-9	TRBD2	TRBJ2-5	CASSLDGAGVRETQYF	TGTGCCAGCAGCTTAGATGGCGCGGGAGTTCGGGAGACCCAGTACTTC
.	TRBV5-1	TRBD1	TRBJ1-3	CASSLAGTGGNTIYF	TGCGCCAGCAGCTTGGCCGGGACAGGGGGAAACACCATATATTTT
.	TRBV29-1	.	TRBJ2-2	CSVSLSMGNTGELFF	TGCAGCGTTTCCCTCTCGATGGGGAACACCGGGGAGCTGTTTTTT
.	TRBV29-1	.	TRBJ2-3	CSVVRDGNTDTQYF	TGCAGCGTTGTCCGGGACGGTAACACAGATACGCAGTATTTT
.	TRBV7-2	TRBD2	TRBJ2-1	CASSLLRIAGGPGNEQFF	TGTGCCAGCAGCTTACTCAGAATAGCGGGAGGGCCGGGCAATGAGCAGTTCTTC
.	TRBV6-5	.	TRBJ2-5	CASSYAGRGETQYF	TGTGCCAGCAGTTACGCTGGCCGGGGAGAGACCCAGTACTTC
.	TRBV19	.	TRBJ2-7	CASSSQGGDEQYF	TGTGCCAGTAGTTCGCAGGGGGGCGACGAGCAGTACTTC
.	TRBV29-1	.	TRBJ2-3	CSVDRGPGTDTQYF	TGCAGCGTTGACAGGGGCCCCGGCACAGATACGCAGTATTTT